This is a list of T cell receptor beta chains from one sample in a study of metastatic and nonmetastatic thyroid tumors. Using MiXCR, TCRdb reanalyzed the PCR reads. The sample records 40,000 to 55,000 clones, less than 20% being singletons. The material sequenced was blood. The origin of the receptors is a female donor with papillary thyroid cancer or a benign thyroid nodule (not recorded which). Some clones in this sample may be carry-over from other donors' samples. Each CDR3 is given with its conserved first and last residue. Each record gives: V gene, J gene, clone size, D gene, CDR3 DNA, CDR3 protein. D genes are given only for firm matches. Clone size, where shown, is once, few, many, or a class for clones that have expanded.

TRBV6-2/TRBV6-3,TRBJ1-1,few,.,TGTGTCAGCAGCCCGGGAGCCGGTGAAGCTTTCTTT,CVSSPGAGEAFF
TRBV4-3,TRBJ2-1,.,.,TGCGCCAGCAGCCAAGATGGGGATAATGAGCAGTTCTTC,CASSQDGDNEQFF
TRBV5-1,TRBJ2-7,many,TRBD1,TGCGCCAGCAGCCAGCCAGGGACAGCTGCCTACGAGCAGTACTTC,CASSQPGTAAYEQYF
TRBV11-2,TRBJ2-7,many,TRBD1,TGTGCCAGCAGCTTAAGGGGGCTCTCCTACGAGCAGTACTTC,CASSLRGLSYEQYF
TRBV7-6,TRBJ2-5,few,TRBD2,TGTGCCAGCAGCTTAGATAGCGGGAGAGGGCGGGAGACCCAGTACTTC,CASSLDSGRGRETQYF
TRBV20-1,TRBJ1-1,.,.,TGCAGTGCAACACGGGCGGAAGTTGAAGCTTTCTTT,CSATRAEVEAFF
TRBV6-1,TRBJ1-5,many,TRBD1,TGTGCCAGCAGTGGGGGGACAGGCAATCAGCCCCAGCATTTT,CASSGGTGNQPQHF
TRBV30,TRBJ1-5,.,.,TGTGCCTGGAGTTTCCAAGGCAATCAGCCCCAGCATTTT,CAWSFQGNQPQHF
TRBV12-3/TRBV12-4,TRBJ2-1,many,TRBD1,TGTGCCAGCAGTTCTCGGGACAGGGTTTACAATGAGCAGTTCTTC,CASSSRDRVYNEQFF
TRBV25-1,TRBJ2-6,few,.,TGTGCCAGCAGTCCGCGACAGAGCAGCTTCTCTGGGGCCAACGTCCTGACTTTC,CASSPRQSSFSGANVLTF
TRBV20-1,TRBJ1-6,many,.,TGCAGTGCTAGGGCCACAGGGTCAGGGTCCTATAATTCACCCCTCCACTTT,CSARATGSGSYNSPLHF
TRBV11-2,TRBJ2-7,.,.,TGTGCCAGCAGCTTAGGGGGCCTCTCTCATGGGACTTACTCCTACGAGCAGTACTTC,CASSLGGLSHGTYSYEQYF
TRBV19,TRBJ2-5,many,.,TGTGCCAGTAGTATAGTTAAAGGAGAGACCCAGTACTTC,CASSIVKGETQYF
TRBV18,TRBJ2-1,few,.,TGTGCCAACTCACCAAGGTCCGAGGGAGGCCATGAGCAGTTCTTC,CANSPRSEGGHEQFF
TRBV7-2,TRBJ2-1,once,TRBD2,TGTGCCAGCAGCTTATCAACCGGTGGGACTAGCCCTATCGGAAATTATCAGTTCTTC,CASSLSTGGTSPIGNYQFF
TRBV10-1,TRBJ2-7,.,TRBD2,TGCGCCAGCAGTGAGTCGACTCAATGGGCTAGCGGGAGAGACCACGAGCAGTACTTC,CASSESTQWASGRDHEQYF
TRBV28,TRBJ2-7,few,.,TGTGCCAGCAGTCCACCGCCCGGGTTAACCTACGAGCAGTACTTC,CASSPPPGLTYEQYF
TRBV6-1,TRBJ2-3,few,TRBD2,TGTGCCAGCAGTGGGCTAGCGGGGGACACAGATACACAGTATTTT,CASSGLAGDTDTQYF
TRBV6-5,TRBJ1-5,many,.,TGTGCCAGCAGTTTGGAGGGAAGCAATCAGCCCCAGCATTTT,CASSLEGSNQPQHF
TRBV6-1,TRBJ1-5,few,TRBD1,TGTGCCAGCAGTGGAGGGGACAGGAATCAGCCCCAGCATTTT,CASSGGDRNQPQHF
TRBV28,TRBJ1-6,.,TRBD1,TGTGCCAGCAGTACAGGGGGATCCTATAATTCACCCCTCCACTTT,CASSTGGSYNSPLHF
TRBV18,TRBJ1-2,many,TRBD1,TGTGCCAGCTCACCTACGACAGGGGACTATGGCTACACCTTC,CASSPTTGDYGYTF
TRBV6-1,TRBJ2-7,.,TRBD2,TGTGTCATCTTCCGCAGCGGGAGCGGATGCCACGAGCAGTACTTC,CVIFRSGSGCHEQYF
TRBV27,TRBJ2-7,.,.,TGTGCCAGCAGTTCAAAACCTACCTACGAGCAGTACTTC,CASSSKPTYEQYF
TRBV3-1,TRBJ2-7,many,TRBD1,TGTGCCAGCAGCCAAACAGGGGATTCCTACGAGCAGTACTTC,CASSQTGDSYEQYF
TRBV11-1,TRBJ2-2,few,TRBD2,TGTGCCATCAGGGGGACGGGACTAGCGGGATCGGGAACCGGGGAGCTGTTTTTT,CAIRGTGLAGSGTGELFF
TRBV20-1,TRBJ2-1,.,.,TGCAGTGCTAGGTCCGGGACCCTTTACAATGAGCAGTTCTTC,CSARSGTLYNEQFF
TRBV11-2,TRBJ1-4,many,.,TGTGCCAGCAGCTTAGGGGCAGGGTTGACAACTAATGAAAAACTGTTTTTT,CASSLGAGLTTNEKLFF
TRBV5-1,TRBJ2-7,many,.,TGCGCCAGCAGCTTGGGGACACGGACCTACGAGCAGTACTTC,CASSLGTRTYEQYF
TRBV30,TRBJ1-1,many,.,TGTGCCTGGAGTGTATATTCCGGCACTGAAGCTTTCTTT,CAWSVYSGTEAFF
TRBV18,TRBJ2-7,many,.,TGTGCCAGCTCACCCTGGGACACTCCCTACGAGCAGTACTTC,CASSPWDTPYEQYF
TRBV12-3/TRBV12-4,TRBJ2-7,many,TRBD2,TGTGCCAGCAGTTCAGGGACTAGCGGCTACTCCTACGAGCAGTACTTC,CASSSGTSGYSYEQYF
TRBV29-1,TRBJ2-3,few,.,TGCAGCGTTGACACAGATACGCAGTATTTT,CSVDTDTQYF
TRBV20-1,TRBJ2-5,many,.,TGCAGTGCTAGAGATCCGCGCGAAGAAGAGACCCAGTACTTC,CSARDPREEETQYF
TRBV30,TRBJ1-4,.,TRBD1,TGTGCCTGGCCTACGGACAGGGTCCGTGAAAAACTGTTTTTT,CAWPTDRVREKLFF
TRBV27,TRBJ2-3,many,TRBD2,TGTGCCAGCAGTTCGCGACTAGCTTCAGATACGCAGTATTTT,CASSSRLASDTQYF
TRBV9,TRBJ2-1,.,.,TGTGCCAGCAGCGTAAGTGCCTTAACCTACAATGAGCAGTTCTTC,CASSVSALTYNEQFF
TRBV6-1,TRBJ2-7,.,TRBD2,TGTGCCAGCAGTAAGACTAGCGGGAATCCCTACGAGCAGTACTTC,CASSKTSGNPYEQYF
TRBV7-9,TRBJ2-5,.,TRBD2,TGTGCCAGCAGCTTAGTGGGCGGGAGGGCCATCGAGACCCAGTACTTC,CASSLVGGRAIETQYF
TRBV4-2,TRBJ2-7,many,.,TGTGCCAGCAGCCAAGTCCTCAGGGAAGGCTCCTACGAGCAGTACTTC,CASSQVLREGSYEQYF